A selection of T cell receptor beta chains follows, all from one sample in a study of cytomegalovirus exposure and HLA in healthy donors. Method: immunoSEQ multiplex PCR; TCRdb's copy keeps in-frame clones and lacks some. The data contain about 71,000 clones, 65% to 70% of them singletons. Sequenced: PBMCs. Receptor source: a man aged 35-49 years in good health and CMV-seropositive. Each CDR3 is given with its conserved first and last residue. The D gene is left open where the match is weak. Clone size is not always given. Where it is, it says once, few, many or a class for expanded clones.

len | d_gene | abundance | j_gene | v_gene | CDR3nt | CDR3aa
14 | - | few | TRBJ1-6 | TRBV7-8 | TGTGCCAGCAGCTTAGCGGCCAGGGAAGCACCCCTCCACTTT | CASSLAAREAPLHF
18 | - | - | TRBJ1-6 | TRBV12-5 | TGTGCTAGTGGATTTGGACAAGGGGTAAGCTCCTATAATTCACCCCTCCACTTT | CASGFGQGVSSYNSPLHF
15 | - | - | TRBJ1-3 | TRBV19 | TGTGCCAGTAGTATAGGACAGATCTCTGGAAACACCATATATTTT | CASSIGQISGNTIYF
13 | - | few | TRBJ1-1 | TRBV9 | TGTGCCAGCAGCGTAGTCATGAACACTGAAGCTTTCTTT | CASSVVMNTEAFF
18 | TRBD1 | - | TRBJ1-2 | TRBV30 | TGTGCCTGGAGTGCCCTACTCTACAGCAGCGACAGGGACTATGGCTACACCTTC | CAWSALLYSSDRDYGYTF
14 | - | many | TRBJ1-5 | TRBV28 | TGTGCCACCACCTCCGTGCGGGCCAGAGACGCCCAGCATTTT | CATTSVRARDAQHF
15 | - | - | TRBJ2-3 | TRBV18 | TGTGCCAGCTCACATTCTGAGGGAAGCACAGATACGCAGTATTTT | CASSHSEGSTDTQYF
16 | - | many | TRBJ1-4 | TRBV10-3 | TGTGCCATCAGTGAGAAATTGAGACAGATTAATGAAAAACTGTTTTTT | CAISEKLRQINEKLFF
15 | TRBD1 | - | TRBJ2-7 | TRBV6-5 | TGTGCCAGCAGTTACTCGGGACAGGGAGGCTACGAGCAGTACTTC | CASSYSGQGGYEQYF
13 | - | once | TRBJ2-7 | TRBV5-6 | TGTGCCAGCAGCCCCCCCGAAACTTACGAGCAGTACTTC | CASSPPETYEQYF
15 | TRBD1 | - | TRBJ1-2 | TRBV7-2 | TGTGCCAGCAGCTTGGGACAGGCTAGAGGCTATGGCTACACCTTC | CASSLGQARGYGYTF
14 | - | few | TRBJ2-1 | TRBV7-2 | TGTGCCAGCAGCTTACGCGCGGCCTTCCATGAGCAGTTCTTC | CASSLRAAFHEQFF
13 | TRBD1 | - | TRBJ1-1 | TRBV29-1 | TGCAGCGTTGTACACAGGGGTAACACTGAAGCTTTCTTT | CSVVHRGNTEAFF
15 | - | - | TRBJ1-2 | TRBV5-4 | TGTGCCAGCAGCTTAGATACAGGCTTCATAAATGGCTACACCTTC | CASSLDTGFINGYTF
15 | TRBD1 | - | TRBJ2-7 | TRBV10-3 | TGTGCCATCAGTGCCCCTGCAGACAGGGTCCACGAGCAGTACTTC | CAISAPADRVHEQYF
12 | - | - | TRBJ1-2 | TRBV6-5 | TGTGCCAGCAGTTACGCCGAGGGTGGCTACACCTTC | CASSYAEGGYTF